Listed below are T cell receptor beta chains from one sample, sequenced in a study of blood T cell repertoires in COVID-19. The table came from immunoSEQ multiplex PCR; TCRdb's copy has only in-frame clones and leaves some out. The sample yields fewer than 200,000 clones, about four fifths seen once. What was sequenced was peripheral blood. The receptors were sampled from a woman older than 75 with acute or convalescent COVID-19. Both conserved end residues are part of each CDR3. Each record gives: V gene, J gene, D gene, clone size, CDR3 DNA, CDR3 protein. A D gene is named only where the DNA matches it firmly. Clone size, where shown, is once, few, many, or a class for clones that have expanded.

v_call: TRBV5-1; j_call: TRBJ1-2; d_call: .; clone_size: .; cdr3_nt: TGCGCCAGCAGCGGACCGAGCTTTGGAGGGTTTAACTATGGCTACACCTTC; cdr3_aa: CASSGPSFGGFNYGYTF
v_call: TRBV3-1/TRBV3-2; j_call: TRBJ1-5; d_call: .; clone_size: once; cdr3_nt: TGTGCCAGCAGCCAAGGTCTCGGGACCCAGCATTTT; cdr3_aa: CASSQGLGTQHF
v_call: TRBV25-1; j_call: TRBJ1-4; d_call: TRBD1; clone_size: .; cdr3_nt: TGTGCCAGCAGTGAATCGGACAGGGTCACTAATGAAAAACTGTTTTTT; cdr3_aa: CASSESDRVTNEKLFF
v_call: TRBV7-8; j_call: TRBJ2-3; d_call: TRBD2; clone_size: few; cdr3_nt: TGTGCCAGCAACTCCGCCGGGACTACGGGCACAGATACGCAGTATTTT; cdr3_aa: CASNSAGTTGTDTQYF
v_call: TRBV29-1; j_call: TRBJ1-2; d_call: TRBD1; clone_size: few; cdr3_nt: TGCAGCGCGTCCCGGGACAGGGCGGGCGGCTACACCTTC; cdr3_aa: CSASRDRAGGYTF
v_call: TRBV5-1; j_call: TRBJ1-1; d_call: .; clone_size: few; cdr3_nt: TGCGCCAGCAGCGATGCCCAGGGAGGCACTGAAGCTTTCTTT; cdr3_aa: CASSDAQGGTEAFF
v_call: TRBV19; j_call: TRBJ1-1; d_call: TRBD1; clone_size: .; cdr3_nt: TGTGCCTCCGCGGGACAGGAGAACACTGAAGCTTTCTTT; cdr3_aa: CASAGQENTEAFF
v_call: TRBV19; j_call: TRBJ2-7; d_call: TRBD2; clone_size: .; cdr3_nt: TGTGCCAGTAGTATAGTTGCGGGAGAAGCCTACGAGCAGTACTTC; cdr3_aa: CASSIVAGEAYEQYF
v_call: TRBV12-3/TRBV12-4; j_call: TRBJ1-1; d_call: TRBD1; clone_size: .; cdr3_nt: TGTGCCAGCAGGCAAGACAGGGGGGCTGAAGCTTTCTTT; cdr3_aa: CASRQDRGAEAFF
v_call: TRBV5-1; j_call: TRBJ1-1; d_call: .; clone_size: once; cdr3_nt: TGCGCCAGCGCAACCACCCCGCAGGGGCAGAACACTGAAGCTTTCTTT; cdr3_aa: CASATTPQGQNTEAFF
v_call: TRBV12-1; j_call: TRBJ2-2; d_call: .; clone_size: .; cdr3_nt: TGTGCCAGCTATGAAGTGGGGGGGCCCAGCACCGGGGAGCTGTTTTTT; cdr3_aa: CASYEVGGPSTGELFF
v_call: TRBV29-1; j_call: TRBJ2-2; d_call: .; clone_size: .; cdr3_nt: TGCAGCTATCAGCGGGGACAGAACACCGGGGAGCTGTTTTTT; cdr3_aa: CSYQRGQNTGELFF
v_call: TRBV7-8; j_call: TRBJ1-1; d_call: .; clone_size: .; cdr3_nt: TGTGCCAGCAGCTTAGAGGGGCAGGGTGTCACTGAAGCTTTCTTT; cdr3_aa: CASSLEGQGVTEAFF
v_call: TRBV6-5; j_call: TRBJ1-3; d_call: .; clone_size: .; cdr3_nt: TGTGCCAGCAGCGCCAGGGGCCATGGAAACACCATATATTTT; cdr3_aa: CASSARGHGNTIYF
v_call: TRBV5-6; j_call: TRBJ1-4; d_call: .; clone_size: .; cdr3_nt: TGTGCCAGCAGCCCCGTATCTACTGAAAAACTGTTTTTT; cdr3_aa: CASSPVSTEKLFF
v_call: TRBV6-5; j_call: TRBJ1-2; d_call: .; clone_size: .; cdr3_nt: TGTGCCAGCAGTAGAACAGGGTCCGACTATGGCTACACCTTC; cdr3_aa: CASSRTGSDYGYTF
v_call: TRBV11-2; j_call: TRBJ1-1; d_call: .; clone_size: .; cdr3_nt: TGTGCCAGCAGCTTACCCGGGAGCACTGAAGCTTTCTTT; cdr3_aa: CASSLPGSTEAFF
v_call: TRBV19; j_call: TRBJ1-6; d_call: TRBD1; clone_size: .; cdr3_nt: TGTGCCAGTAGTCCCAAGGGACAGGGAAAGGATTCACCCCTCCACTTT; cdr3_aa: CASSPKGQGKDSPLHF
v_call: TRBV5-1; j_call: TRBJ1-6; d_call: .; clone_size: .; cdr3_nt: TGCGCCAGCAGCCTTACCGGACAGAACTATAATTCACCCCTCCACTTT; cdr3_aa: CASSLTGQNYNSPLHF
v_call: TRBV9; j_call: TRBJ2-2; d_call: .; clone_size: .; cdr3_nt: TGTGCCAGCAGGGGGGGAGCGAACACCGGGGAGCTGTTTTTT; cdr3_aa: CASRGGANTGELFF
v_call: TRBV6-6; j_call: TRBJ1-2; d_call: .; clone_size: .; cdr3_nt: TGTGCCAGCAGTCCGGGGGACTATGGCTACACCTTC; cdr3_aa: CASSPGDYGYTF
v_call: TRBV27; j_call: TRBJ1-6; d_call: .; clone_size: .; cdr3_nt: TGTGCCAGCAGTAAGACCTTAGGGGGAAGCTCCTATAATTCACCCCTCCACTTT; cdr3_aa: CASSKTLGGSSYNSPLHF
v_call: TRBV27; j_call: TRBJ2-7; d_call: TRBD1; clone_size: .; cdr3_nt: TGTGCCAGCAGCGGGACAGGGGCCTACGAGCAGTACTTC; cdr3_aa: CASSGTGAYEQYF
v_call: TRBV19; j_call: TRBJ1-5; d_call: .; clone_size: few; cdr3_nt: TGTGCCAGTAGGCATCTGAGGTCGGCAGGCAATCAGCCCCAGCATTTT; cdr3_aa: CASRHLRSAGNQPQHF
v_call: TRBV19; j_call: TRBJ1-6; d_call: .; clone_size: .; cdr3_nt: TGTGCCAGTAGTATAGAGGCCAGGATTAATTCACCCCTCCACTTT; cdr3_aa: CASSIEARINSPLHF
v_call: TRBV6-2/TRBV6-3; j_call: TRBJ2-1; d_call: TRBD2; clone_size: .; cdr3_nt: TGTGCCAGCAGTTCCCGGACTAGCGGGGCGAGGGACAATGAGCAGTTCTTC; cdr3_aa: CASSSRTSGARDNEQFF
v_call: TRBV6-5; j_call: TRBJ1-4; d_call: TRBD1; clone_size: .; cdr3_nt: TGTGCCAGCAGCTCCGCGGGACAGGATGAAAAACTGTTTTTT; cdr3_aa: CASSSAGQDEKLFF
v_call: TRBV16; j_call: TRBJ1-1; d_call: TRBD1; clone_size: .; cdr3_nt: TGTGCCAGCAGCCAGTCAGGGACAGGGAGGAACACTGAAGCTTTCTTT; cdr3_aa: CASSQSGTGRNTEAFF
v_call: TRBV25-1; j_call: TRBJ2-7; d_call: .; clone_size: .; cdr3_nt: TGTGCCAGCAGAGATGGCGGGCAAGAGCAGTACTTC; cdr3_aa: CASRDGGQEQYF
v_call: TRBV6-5; j_call: TRBJ2-7; d_call: TRBD1; clone_size: .; cdr3_nt: TGTGCCAGCAGTCCTCGGACAGGGTACGTGCAGTACTTC; cdr3_aa: CASSPRTGYVQYF
v_call: TRBV5-5; j_call: TRBJ1-2; d_call: TRBD1; clone_size: .; cdr3_nt: TGTGCCAGCAGCTTGGACAGGGGGATCAATGGCTACACCTTC; cdr3_aa: CASSLDRGINGYTF
v_call: TRBV6-2/TRBV6-3; j_call: TRBJ1-1; d_call: .; clone_size: .; cdr3_nt: TGTGCCAGCAGTTACGGCACCCGGGGGTTCAGGGAGGAGATGAACACTGAAGCTTTCTTT; cdr3_aa: CASSYGTRGFREEMNTEAFF
v_call: TRBV9; j_call: TRBJ2-5; d_call: .; clone_size: .; cdr3_nt: TGTGCCAGCAGCGTGGGCGGGCCGCTCCAAGAGACCCAGTACTTC; cdr3_aa: CASSVGGPLQETQYF
v_call: TRBV6-6; j_call: TRBJ1-4; d_call: TRBD1; clone_size: .; cdr3_nt: TGTGCCAGCAGGGGGACAGGGGCGGGTGAAAAACTGTTTTTT; cdr3_aa: CASRGTGAGEKLFF
v_call: TRBV19; j_call: TRBJ2-2; d_call: .; clone_size: .; cdr3_nt: TGTGCCAGTAAAGGGGCAGGGGTTGGCACCGGGGAGCTGTTTTTT; cdr3_aa: CASKGAGVGTGELFF
v_call: TRBV5-1; j_call: TRBJ1-2; d_call: .; clone_size: .; cdr3_nt: TGCGCCAGCAGCTTGGAGGCAGGGAAGTATGGCTACACCTTC; cdr3_aa: CASSLEAGKYGYTF
v_call: TRBV7-2; j_call: TRBJ2-7; d_call: .; clone_size: .; cdr3_nt: TGTGCCAGCAGCCCCCAGGGGCGGGAGCAGTACTTC; cdr3_aa: CASSPQGREQYF
v_call: TRBV7-9; j_call: TRBJ1-4; d_call: TRBD1; clone_size: few; cdr3_nt: TGTGCCAGCAATTTGGGGACAGGGTCTGAAAAACTGTTTTTT; cdr3_aa: CASNLGTGSEKLFF
v_call: TRBV7-3; j_call: TRBJ2-6; d_call: TRBD2; clone_size: few; cdr3_nt: TGTGCCAGCAGCTCACCGGGACTACGAGGCTCTGGGGCCAACGTCCTGACTTTC; cdr3_aa: CASSSPGLRGSGANVLTF
v_call: TRBV5-1; j_call: TRBJ1-1; d_call: .; clone_size: .; cdr3_nt: TGCGCCAGCAGCTTTAACTCCGCGAACACTGAAGCTTTCTTT; cdr3_aa: CASSFNSANTEAFF
v_call: TRBV19; j_call: TRBJ1-3; d_call: .; clone_size: .; cdr3_nt: TGTGCCAGTACCGAGGCGGGGACCGCCTCTGGAAACACCATATATTTT; cdr3_aa: CASTEAGTASGNTIYF
v_call: TRBV9; j_call: TRBJ1-2; d_call: .; clone_size: .; cdr3_nt: TGTGCCAGCAGCGTATTCGGTGGTGGCTACACCTTC; cdr3_aa: CASSVFGGGYTF